This TCR beta chain was found in a study of blood T cell repertoires in COVID-19. Study details: The United States, Italy and Spain provided the acute and convalescent COVID-19 samples.

Authors' analysis steps: Amplification of reference gene primers was used by the study to estimate nucleated cell counts. Assay used: immunoSEQ multiplex PCR; TCRdb lists only in-frame clones, some missing. Clonal size and the V and J genes are those of that table, whereas D and trimming came from the DNA. Found here are fewer than 200,000 clones, 65% to 90% of them singletons; the top ten hold about 8.6%. Trimming took off 1 base at V and 1 base at J, with 12 bases between the two ends. CDR1 and CDR2 (germline): KGHSH, LQKENI. The CDR3 spans 16 residues. This sequence was found in a man aged 50-60 years with active or convalescent COVID-19. Material for sequencing was peripheral blood. The chain has TRBV18 and TRBJ2-3, with a tentative D call TRBD1 (6 bases). As DNA, the CDR3 is TGTGCCAGCTCACCACAGACAGGATCTGGCACAGATACGCAGTATTTT. As protein: CASSPQTGSGTDTQYF.